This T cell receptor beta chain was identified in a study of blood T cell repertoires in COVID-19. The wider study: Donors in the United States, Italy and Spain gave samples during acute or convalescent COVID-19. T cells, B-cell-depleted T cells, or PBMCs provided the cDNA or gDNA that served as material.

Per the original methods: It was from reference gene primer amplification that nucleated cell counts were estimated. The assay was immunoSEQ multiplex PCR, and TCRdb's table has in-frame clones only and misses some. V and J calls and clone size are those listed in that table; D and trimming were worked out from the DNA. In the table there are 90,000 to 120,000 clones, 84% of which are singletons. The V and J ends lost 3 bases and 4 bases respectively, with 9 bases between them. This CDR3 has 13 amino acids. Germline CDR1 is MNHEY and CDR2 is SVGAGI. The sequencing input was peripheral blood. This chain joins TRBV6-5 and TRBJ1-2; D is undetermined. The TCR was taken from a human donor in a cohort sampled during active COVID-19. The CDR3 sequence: CASSYGNAYGYTF. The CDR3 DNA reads TGTGCCAGCAGTTATGGCAACGCCTATGGCTACACCTTC.